This TCR beta chain was obtained from a study of blood T cell repertoires in COVID-19. Study at large: The origin of the acute and convalescent COVID-19 samples was the United States, Italy and Spain.

Germline V lookup: CDR1 MNHEY, CDR2 SVGAGI. The ends were cut back, 10 bases at V and 3 bases at J, with 10 bases in the middle. The CDR3 is 11 residues long. Original data processing: Amplifying reference gene primers gave estimates of nucleated cell counts. The protocol was immunoSEQ multiplex PCR, while the TCRdb copy is restricted to in-frame clones and leaves out a portion. The V and J calls and clone size were taken over from that table, and D and trimming were inferred from the DNA. The sample has 300,000 to 350,000 clones, roughly 89% seen once. Material for sequencing was peripheral blood. V is TRBV6-5 and J is TRBJ2-7, with a tentative D call TRBD1 (6 bases). This TCR derives from a woman aged 40 to 49 with COVID-19, enrolled during active disease. The CDR3 nucleotides read TGTGCCACTTCGGACAGCTACGAGCAGTACTTC. The encoded protein is CATSDSYEQYF.